Each of the 14 T cell receptor beta chains below was sequenced from the same sample in a study of cytomegalovirus exposure and HLA in healthy donors. A multiplex PCR was run with 60 Vbeta primers and 13 Jbeta primers. Assay used: immunoSEQ multiplex PCR; TCRdb lists only in-frame clones, some missing. The table lists more than 150,000 clones, over 65% of them singletons. Sample: PBMCs. Receptors originate from a man aged 18 to 29 in good health and CMV-seronegative.

The V call is TRBV2, the J call TRBJ2-3; D uncertain. In germline, CDR1 is SNHLY, CDR2 FYNNEI. The CDR3 is made up of 11 amino acids. V gave up 7 bases and J gave up 5 bases, with 7 bases separating them. CDR3: CASNRLDTQYF. Here the CDR3 DNA reads TGTGCCAGCAACCGACTAGATACGCAGTATTTT.

The CDR3 bases are TGTGCCAGCAGCCTGCCTATATCCTACAATGAGCAGTTCTTC. It yields the protein CASSLPISYNEQFF. The chain has TRBV7-2 and TRBJ2-1; D remains ambiguous. The V end was cut by 5 bases, the J end by 1 base, with 9 bases between. In germline, CDR1 is SGHTA, CDR2 FQGNSA. This CDR3 region has 14 residues.

This rearrangement joins TRBV9 to TRBJ2-7, with D tentatively TRBD2 (6 bases). CDR1 and CDR2 from the germline V gene are SGDLS and YYNGEE. The CDR3 covers 14 residues. V was trimmed by 3 bases and J by 7 bases, leaving 17 bases between them. CDR3 residues: CASSERGDAGEQYF. Written as DNA, the CDR3 is TGTGCCAGCAGCGAGAGGGGCGACGCGGGGGAGCAGTACTTC.

The chain combines TRBV10-3 with TRBJ1-5; the D gene is possibly TRBD1 (5 bases). This CDR3 contains 16 residues. V lost 1 base and J 2 bases, leaving 12 bases between the germline ends. Per germline, CDR1 ENHRY and CDR2 SYGVKD. The CDR3 loop reads CAISEWWSRGNQPQHF. In DNA, the CDR3 is TGTGCCATCAGTGAGTGGTGGTCCAGGGGCAATCAGCCCCAGCATTTT.

V and J are TRBV6-1 and TRBJ2-3, with a tentative D call TRBD2 (6 bases). Germline V CDR1 and CDR2: MNHNS, SASEGT. The germline V and J ends were trimmed by 4 bases and 4 bases, with 6 bases remaining between them. The CDR3 length is 12 residues. The CDR3 DNA is TGTGCCAGCAGTGCGGGGGCAGATACGCAGTATTTT. It specifies CASSAGADTQYF.

This sequence joins TRBV5-1 and TRBJ2-1, with D unclear. The CDR3 spans 13 residues. Germline V gene lookup returns CDR1 SGHRS and CDR2 YFSETQ. Trimming cost V 5 bases and J 9 bases, with 15 bases left between them. CDR3 protein: CASRTELLGEQFF. The CDR3 nucleotides read TGCGCCAGCAGGACTGAGCTCTTGGGTGAGCAGTTCTTC.

This clone was observed a few times. V gene TRBV21-1 combines with J gene TRBJ2-7; TRBD1 was called by the table and not checked on the DNA. TRBV21-1 is tagged as a pseudogene. There are 13 residues in the CDR3. The CDR3 loop reads CASTLTVSYEQYF. CDR3 nucleotides: TGTGCCAGCACGTTGACAGTTTCCTACGAGCAGTACTTC.

The chain joins TRBV7-9 to TRBJ2-5; 8 bases fit TRBD1. The end of the DNA aligns better with TRBJ2-7, so the J call may be wrong. CDR3 length equals 17 residues. The germline gives CDR1 SEHNR, CDR2 FQNEAQ (reference sequence). The CDR3 region is CASSLAYRTGTPYEQYF. DNA of the CDR3: TGTGCCAGCAGCTTAGCGTATAGGACAGGGACCCCCTACGAGCAGTACTTC.

The chain carries TRBV6-5 and TRBJ1-1; 8 positions agree with TRBD1. CDR1 and CDR2 (germline): MNHEY, SVGAGI. The CDR3 length is 12 residues. V shed 5 bases and J 10 bases; nucleotides not matched to a gene: 6. In DNA, the CDR3 is TGTGCCAGCAGTCCGGACAGGGTTGGAGCTTTCTTT. This translates into CASSPDRVGAFF.

In the case of this clone: Relative to the germline gene, one junction end is altered; a read error may explain this. The chain couples TRBV6-5 to TRBJ1-3; D may be TRBD1 (5 bases). Germline V gene data show CDR1 as MNHEY and CDR2 as SVGAGI. This CDR3 has 13 amino acids. CDR3 protein: CASSYRGGNTVYF. CDR3 bases: TGTGCCAGCAGTTACAGGGGCGGAAACACCGTATATTTT.

This sequence joins TRBV11-2 and TRBJ2-7; 9 bases agree with TRBD2. V lost 8 bases and J lost 3; bases outside the gene matches: 11. Germline V lookup: CDR1 SGHAT, CDR2 FQNNGV. The CDR3 length is 15 residues. The CDR3 bases are TGTGCCAGCCAGGGGCGGGGGGGCCGACTCTACGAGCAGTACTTC. Its translation: CASQGRGGRLYEQYF.

For the CDR3, the DNA is TGTGCCAGCAGCTTGGGGGACAGGGTCTCCCCCGAGCAGTACTTC. Translating gives CASSLGDRVSPEQYF. The chain employs TRBV5-6 and TRBJ2-7; 9 bases line up with TRBD1. The CDR3 consists of 15 residues. In germline, CDR1 is SGHDT, CDR2 YYEEEE. The ends lost 0 bases at V and 6 bases at J; junction bases unmatched: 7.

The J gene is TRBJ2-4, the V gene TRBV7-9; TRBD2 might be the D (5 bases). The germline V gene has CDR1 SEHNR and CDR2 FQNEAQ (reference sequence). Trimming stripped 4 bases from V and 7 bases from J, with 14 bases between. The CDR3 runs to 14 residues. Here the CDR3 DNA reads TGTGCCAGCAGCTCGGAGGCTGCCACTAACATTCAGTACTTC. It specifies CASSSEAATNIQYF.

V gene TRBV25-1 combines with J gene TRBJ2-5; 12 bases agree with TRBD1. Germline values: CDR1 MGHDK, CDR2 SYGVNS. Trimming at V came to 4 bases and at J to 10 bases, leaving 4 bases not matched to a gene. The length of the CDR3 is 13 residues. The CDR3 region is CASSGGTGGGQYF. The CDR3 DNA sequence: TGTGCCAGCAGTGGAGGGACAGGGGGCGGCCAGTACTTC.